One T cell receptor beta chain is described in this entry. These data originate in a study of shared clonotypes between healthy human individuals. Negatively enriched CD4+ T cells were divided by CD45RA into naive and memory. The genomic DNA of each subset was split evenly across several immunoSEQ plates. TCRdb's table, derived via immunoSEQ multiplex PCR, lists solely in-frame clones and lacks some. The sample lists some 2 million clones, roughly 96% seen once, with 0.1% to 0.15% in the top ten. The CDR3 has 15 amino acids. Germline V gene lookup returns CDR1 MNHEY and CDR2 SMNVEV (reference sequence). Losses at the gene ends were 6 bases for V and 3 bases for J; bases not matched to a gene: 11.

The receptor's source is a man younger than 35 in good health. Material for sequencing was naive CD4+ T cells sorted from blood. As to subset: CD45RA+ positively selected. J is TRBJ2-7 and V is TRBV27; 7 nucleotides agree with TRBD1. The CDR3 DNA reads TGTGCCAGCAGCCCCACAGAGACAGGGTACTACGAGCAGTACTTC. Translation: CASSPTETGYYEQYF.